The rows below give T cell receptor beta chains drawn from one sample of a study of blood T cell repertoires in COVID-19. Only in-frame clones appear in the TCRdb table, and some are missing; sequencing was by immunoSEQ multiplex PCR. The sample yields 180,000 or so clones, roughly 89% seen once. The sample taken for sequencing was PBMCs or T cells enriched from blood (not recorded which). These receptor sequences come from a woman between 35 and 50 years old with acute COVID-19. CDR3s include the opening cysteine and the closing phenylalanine or tryptophan. The D gene is left open where the match is weak. Rows give clone size only sometimes, using once, few, many, or a class for an expanded clone.

J gene | D gene | clone size | V gene | CDR3 DNA | CDR3 protein
TRBJ2-5 | TRBD2 | . | TRBV11-2 | TGTGCCAGCAGCTTAGTGAGGGGATTAGCGGGGTACCAAGAGACCCAGTACTTC | CASSLVRGLAGYQETQYF
TRBJ1-1 | . | . | TRBV20-1 | TGCAGTGCTACCAGCACTGAAGCTTTCTTT | CSATSTEAFF
TRBJ2-7 | TRBD2 | . | TRBV5-8 | TGTGCCAGCAGCTTTTGGGGGGGGACCTACGAGCAGTACTTC | CASSFWGGTYEQYF
TRBJ1-6 | . | . | TRBV4-1 | TGCGCCAGCAGCCAAGATCCTTTGGGGGGGGCTAACAATTCACCCCTCCACTTT | CASSQDPLGGANNSPLHF
TRBJ2-2 | . | . | TRBV7-9 | TGTGCCAGCAGCTACCGAGGGTCCACCGGGGAGCTGTTTTTT | CASSYRGSTGELFF
TRBJ2-4 | TRBD1 | once | TRBV2 | TGTGCCAGCAGAGACAGGGAATGGGGAGCCAAAAACATTCAGTACTTC | CASRDREWGAKNIQYF
TRBJ1-1 | . | . | TRBV2 | TGTGCCAGCAGCGGGGTCCTGAACACTGAAGCTTTCTTT | CASSGVLNTEAFF
TRBJ2-1 | . | . | TRBV7-3 | TGTGCCAGCAGCCAAGGGAGATCTGAGCAGTTCTTC | CASSQGRSEQFF
TRBJ2-5 | TRBD2 | . | TRBV7-2 | TGTGCCAGCAGCTTGGGGACTAGAGAGACCCAGTACTTC | CASSLGTRETQYF
TRBJ1-5 | TRBD1 | . | TRBV3-1/TRBV3-2 | TGTGCCAGCAGCCAAGAGGGACAGGGTCATCAGCCCCAGCATTTT | CASSQEGQGHQPQHF
TRBJ1-4 | TRBD1 | . | TRBV5-1 | TGCGCCAGCAGCTCCTCTCCCAGGGGGCGGGCTAATGAAAAACTGTTTTTT | CASSSSPRGRANEKLFF
TRBJ2-5 | . | . | TRBV19 | TGTGCCAGTAGTATAGTGGTGGGGGCGTCTGGAGAGACCCAGTACTTC | CASSIVVGASGETQYF
TRBJ1-2 | . | . | TRBV12-3/TRBV12-4 | TGTGCCAGCAGTCACAGGGACGGCTATGGCTACACCTTC | CASSHRDGYGYTF
TRBJ2-7 | TRBD2 | . | TRBV5-1 | TGCGCCAGCAGCTTAGCGGGGGAGAGGTACGAGCAGTACTTC | CASSLAGERYEQYF
TRBJ2-2 | TRBD2 | . | TRBV7-9 | TGTGCCAGCAGCCCATCGGGGGGGGACGACACCGGGGAGCTGTTTTTT | CASSPSGGDDTGELFF
TRBJ2-1 | . | . | TRBV7-9 | TGTGCCAGCAGTTCAATGGGGGCGTCCAGAGAGAAGGAGCAGTTCTTC | CASSSMGASREKEQFF
TRBJ2-7 | . | . | TRBV7-2 | TGTGCCAGCAACCCTCGAGGCGTATTTGACGAGCAGTACTTC | CASNPRGVFDEQYF
TRBJ2-7 | . | . | TRBV7-2 | TGTGCCAGCAGCTTAGAGGGACTCGACTCCTACGAGCAGTACTTC | CASSLEGLDSYEQYF
TRBJ1-1 | TRBD1 | . | TRBV7-9 | TGTGCCAGCAGCTTCACGACAGGGCTGACTGAAGCTTTCTTT | CASSFTTGLTEAFF
TRBJ1-2 | . | . | TRBV5-1 | TGCGCCAGCAGCTTGCTGCCGGACTATGGCTACACCTTC | CASSLLPDYGYTF
TRBJ1-1 | . | . | TRBV6-6 | TGTGCCAGCAGTTACTCGGAGTTATCCATGAACACTGAAGCTTTCTTT | CASSYSELSMNTEAFF
TRBJ1-1 | . | . | TRBV28 | TGTGCCAGCAGTTCCATGGGGCGCAGTGAAGCTTTCTTT | CASSSMGRSEAFF
TRBJ1-4 | . | once | TRBV4-1 | TGCGCCAGCAGCCAAGATCCGCGCAGGTCGGCAACTAATGAAAAACTGTTTTTT | CASSQDPRRSATNEKLFF
TRBJ2-1 | TRBD2 | . | TRBV6-4 | TGTGCCACCAATTTGGGGCGGACTAGCGACTACAATGAGCAGTTCTTC | CATNLGRTSDYNEQFF
TRBJ1-5 | . | . | TRBV20-1 | TGCAGTGCTAGTCCACTAACAGGAGACAATCAGCCCCAGCATTTT | CSASPLTGDNQPQHF
TRBJ1-3 | . | . | TRBV27 | TGTGCCAGCAGTATCACCAGGGAGGCGAGAAACACCATATATTTT | CASSITREARNTIYF
TRBJ1-5 | TRBD1 | . | TRBV6-5 | TGTGCCAGCAGGACTCGACAGGGGGGGAATCAGCCCCAGCATTTT | CASRTRQGGNQPQHF
TRBJ2-4 | TRBD2 | . | TRBV2 | TGTGCCAGCAGTGGAAGGCTAGCGGGGGCCAGGGGAAACATTCAGTACTTC | CASSGRLAGARGNIQYF
TRBJ2-1 | . | . | TRBV9 | TGTGCCAGCAGCGTAGAGGGGCCCTTCCACAATGAGCAGTTCTTC | CASSVEGPFHNEQFF
TRBJ2-3 | . | . | TRBV25-1 | TGTGCCAGCAGTGATCCGTCGGGAGATACGCAGTATTTT | CASSDPSGDTQYF
TRBJ1-4 | TRBD1 | . | TRBV2 | TGTGCCAGCAGTGAACTGGGACAGGCGACCGAAAAACTGTTTTTT | CASSELGQATEKLFF
TRBJ2-1 | TRBD2 | . | TRBV4-2 | TGTGCCAGCAGCCAAGATCCCCTAGCGGGAGCCAATGAGCAGTTCTTC | CASSQDPLAGANEQFF
TRBJ1-2 | TRBD1 | . | TRBV11-2 | TGTGCCAGCACCCAAACAGGGGGGGGATATGGCTACACCTTC | CASTQTGGGYGYTF
TRBJ1-1 | . | once | TRBV19 | TGTGCCACCCGGGGTCTGAACACTGAAGCTTTCTTT | CATRGLNTEAFF
TRBJ1-2 | . | . | TRBV19 | TGTGCCAGTAGGGAGCTCGTCATACCTGACTATGGCTACACCTTC | CASRELVIPDYGYTF
TRBJ1-1 | TRBD1 | . | TRBV2 | TGTGCCAGCAGTCTAGGGGGCAGAAACACTGAAGCTTTCTTT | CASSLGGRNTEAFF
TRBJ1-2 | . | . | TRBV3-1/TRBV3-2 | TGTGCCAGCAGCCCATACGCAGGGAATGATAACTATGGCTACACCTTC | CASSPYAGNDNYGYTF
TRBJ2-2 | TRBD2 | . | TRBV25-1 | TGTGCCAGCAGTGAAAGGTCTAGCGGAGCACGAACCGGGGAGCTGTTTTTT | CASSERSSGARTGELFF
TRBJ1-6 | . | . | TRBV5-4 | TGTGCCAGCAGCCTTAGACAGGTCCCAGGCCACTTT | CASSLRQVPGHF
TRBJ2-7 | TRBD2 | . | TRBV30 | TGTGCCTGGAGTGTGGGACTAGTAACCTACGAGCAGTACTTC | CAWSVGLVTYEQYF
TRBJ1-2 | TRBD1 | . | TRBV28 | TGTGCCAGCAGTCTGACCCGGGACAGGGGGAACTATGGCTACACCTTC | CASSLTRDRGNYGYTF
TRBJ1-5 | . | . | TRBV6-5 | TGTGCCAGCAGTTCGGACGGGAGGGGAAGGGTCCGGCCCCAGCATTTT | CASSSDGRGRVRPQHF
TRBJ2-3 | . | . | TRBV28 | TGTGCCAGCGGGGCAGGGATCGGAGGCACAGATACGCAGTATTTT | CASGAGIGGTDTQYF
TRBJ2-5 | . | . | TRBV21-1 | TGTGCCAGCAGCAAAGGCGGGGCAGGGGGGATTATCCAAGAGACCCAGTACTTC | CASSKGGAGGIIQETQYF
TRBJ2-3 | TRBD1 | . | TRBV7-8 | TGTGCCAGCAGCTTACTGGGACAGGGGAGCACAGATACGCAGTATTTT | CASSLLGQGSTDTQYF
TRBJ1-1 | . | once | TRBV6-5 | TGTGCCAGCAGTTACAGGGGGGGTCGCGTGAACACTGAAGCTTTCTTT | CASSYRGGRVNTEAFF
TRBJ1-1 | . | . | TRBV2 | TGTGCCAGCAGTGGAGGGGGCACTGAAGCTTTCTTT | CASSGGGTEAFF
TRBJ1-1 | . | . | TRBV11-3 | TGTGCCAGCAGCTTAGGTACAGGGACGAACACTGAAGCTTTCTTT | CASSLGTGTNTEAFF
TRBJ1-5 | TRBD1 | . | TRBV19 | TGTGCCAGTAAAAGAGCGACAGGGGGTCAGCCCCAGCATTTT | CASKRATGGQPQHF
TRBJ2-2 | TRBD1 | few | TRBV27 | TGTGCCAGCAGTTTATCCGGCCAGGGGGTAGTCGGGGAGCTGTTTTTT | CASSLSGQGVVGELFF
TRBJ2-1 | TRBD1 | . | TRBV6-6 | TGTGCCAGCACCCCCTTTGAGGACAGGGGAGGGAATGAGCAGTTCTTC | CASTPFEDRGGNEQFF
TRBJ1-5 | TRBD1 | once | TRBV27 | TGTGCCAGCAGAACCCCCGGGACAGGGAGCAAAGAGCCCAAAAAACACAATCAGCCCCAGCATTTT | CASRTPGTGSKEPKKHNQPQHF
TRBJ2-2 | . | . | TRBV28 | TGTGCCAGCAGTGAAACTCTAGCGATCCCCACCGGGGAGCTGTTTTTT | CASSETLAIPTGELFF
TRBJ2-1 | TRBD1 | . | TRBV5-1 | TGCGCCAGCAGCTTGGAGACAGGGAGCTCCTACAATGAGCAGTTCTTC | CASSLETGSSYNEQFF